These 29 T cell receptor beta chains were all obtained from the same sample, sequenced in a study of Ad26.COV2.S vaccination and SARS-CoV-2 variants (dated by TCRdb to 2020 to 2023). The treatment or condition label of this sample denotes: around 19 received Ad26.COV2.S at low or high dose, single or two shots; roughly five received placebo; per-sample allocation not given. For vaccine and placebo recipients, the sequenced repertoires came from samples collected on day 63 after the first injection. Receptor amplification or capture employed the immunoSEQ multiplex PCR assay. The table was pulled from immuneACCESS by TCRdb, which kept in-frame rearrangements only. Such tables lose some clones; where checked, under half of the loss comes from unresolved V genes, and the rest has no known cause. This sample has about 380,000 clones in its table, and roughly 85% of those were observed once. About 7.4% of the sample is held by the ten biggest clonotypes.

Material: peripheral blood, obtained in a trial of Ad26.COV2.S vaccine versus placebo. The receptor set was obtained from a person between 18 and 59 years old who received the Ad26.COV2.S COVID-19 vaccine or a placebo.

The chain recombines TRBV5-4 with TRBJ1-2, with a possible D match to TRBD1 (6 bases). The CDR3 consists of 13 residues. Germline V gives CDR1 SGHNT, CDR2 YYREEE (reference sequence). The germline V and J ends were trimmed by 10 bases and 4 bases, with 17 bases remaining between them. The CDR3 spells CAGHRDTIYGYTF. The CDR3 DNA is TGTGCCGGCCACCGGGACACCATCTATGGCTACACCTTC.

The rearrangement uses TRBV11-3 and TRBJ2-2; D unclear. V was clipped by 1 base and J by 3 bases, with 6 bases between them. This CDR3 has 14 amino acids. Germline loops: CDR1 SGHNT, CDR2 YENEEA. The CDR3 loop reads CASSLAEDTGELFF. CDR3 nucleotides: TGTGCCAGCAGCTTAGCTGAGGACACCGGGGAGCTGTTTTTT.

The CDR3 nucleotides read TGTGCCAGCAGCGTAGACAGGGATTCACCCCTCCACTTT. Its protein is CASSVDRDSPLHF. V gene TRBV5-4 combines with J gene TRBJ1-6, with 7 bases identical to TRBD1. Germline V gives CDR1 SGHNT, CDR2 YYREEE (reference sequence). This CDR3 comprises 13 residues. V was clipped by 4 bases and J by 8 bases; unmatched bases: 3.

The rearrangement links TRBV6-5 to TRBJ1-1; TRBD1 matches 7 bases. Looked up from germline, CDR1 is MNHEY and CDR2 is SVGAGI. This CDR3 is 15 amino acids long. J gave up 0 bases and V 6 bases, and 7 bases lay outside the gene matches. The CDR3 sequence: CASRYRQGLNTEAFF. In DNA form, the CDR3 reads TGTGCCAGCAGATATCGACAGGGTCTGAACACTGAAGCTTTCTTT.

This sequence joins TRBV18 and TRBJ1-2; a possible D gene is TRBD1 (5 bases). Trimming removed 4 bases from V and 4 bases from J, with 13 bases in between. Germline CDR1 KGHSH, CDR2 LQKENI. The CDR3 runs 14 residues. CDR3 sequence: CASSQLGGSYGYTF. The CDR3 region has the DNA TGTGCCAGCTCACAACTGGGGGGTAGCTATGGCTACACCTTC.

The gene calls are TRBV19 and TRBJ2-5; the D is unclear. The CDR3 loop spans 14 amino acids. Looked up from germline, CDR1 is LNHDA and CDR2 is SQIVND (reference sequence). The V end was cut by 3 bases, the J end by 3 bases, with 11 bases between. For the CDR3, the DNA is TGTGCCAGTAGTATCAAACTATTGAAAGAGACCCAGTACTTC. Amino acids: CASSIKLLKETQYF.

J is TRBJ2-1 and V is TRBV25-1; 7 nucleotides match TRBD1. The germline CDR1 and CDR2 sequences are MGHDK and SYGVNS. The V gene end was trimmed by 5 bases and the J gene end by 5 bases; junction bases not matched to a gene: 12. CDR3 length: 16 residues. The CDR3, as DNA: TGTGCCAGCAGTATAAGAGGTAGGGGGCGTAACAATGAGCAGTTCTTC. It encodes CASSIRGRGRNNEQFF.

The gene calls are TRBV12-3 or TRBV12-4 and TRBJ1-5; no clear D. This CDR3 is built from 13 residues. The V gene lost 7 bases and the J gene lost 3 bases, with 10 bases spanning the gap. CDR3 in DNA: TGTGCCAGCACCTACCTACTCAATCAGCCCCAGCATTTT. Translating it yields CASTYLLNQPQHF.

The rearrangement uses TRBV6-4 and TRBJ2-7; no reliable D call. Trimming shortened V by 2 bases and J by 4 bases, and 6 bases separated the two germline ends. The CDR3 sequence is 12 residues long. CDR1 is MRHNA and CDR2 is SNTAGT in the germline V gene. The CDR3 protein is CASSDARYEQYF. In DNA, the CDR3 is TGTGCCAGCAGTGACGCTCGGTACGAGCAGTACTTC.

The chain uses TRBV5-5 and TRBJ1-2; D gene unclear. V was trimmed by 4 bases and J by 2 bases, leaving 12 bases between them. Germline V gene lookup returns CDR1 SGHKS and CDR2 YYEKEE (reference sequence). CDR3 length equals 14 residues. CDR3 in DNA: TGTGCCAGCAGCCCCCGGGAGGAGAACTATGGCTACACCTTC. This sequence encodes CASSPREENYGYTF.

This clone was detected only a few times. The chain joins TRBV19 to TRBJ2-2, with D maybe TRBD2 (6 bases). Germline CDR1 is LNHDA and CDR2 is SQIVND (reference sequence). V lost 4 bases and J 3 bases, leaving 15 bases between the germline ends. CDR3 length: 16 residues. For the CDR3, the DNA is TGTGCCAGTAGTAGGGAAGGAGGGGCGTACACCGGGGAGCTGTTTTTT. This translates into CASSREGGAYTGELFF.

The gene calls are TRBV11-2 and TRBJ2-2; 8 nucleotides line up with TRBD2. The CDR3 covers 13 residues. Unmatched junction bases numbered 4, after V lost 5 bases and J lost 8 bases. CDR1 is SGHAT, CDR2 FQNNGV, per germline. The CDR3 is CASSPRLAGELFF. The CDR3 DNA sequence: TGTGCCAGCAGCCCCCGACTAGCGGGGGAGCTGTTTTTT.

This chain uses TRBV4-1 with TRBJ2-1; 9 bases match TRBD2. The CDR3 is made up of 18 amino acids. The germline gives CDR1 MGHRA, CDR2 YSYEKL. The trim removed 4 bases at V and 0 bases at J, leaving 10 bases unmatched. CDR3: CASSLGVNSGGSYNEQFF. The CDR3 region has the DNA TGCGCCAGCAGCCTTGGGGTTAATAGCGGGGGCTCCTACAATGAGCAGTTCTTC.

The chain couples TRBV28 to TRBJ2-7; tentative D call: TRBD2 (7 bases). The CDR3 covers 15 residues. Germline V gene sequence: CDR1 MDHEN, CDR2 SYDVKM. V was pared by 2 bases and J by 3 bases, with 14 bases between. The CDR3 region has the DNA TGTGCCAGCAGTTTAGATCGGGGGGCGGGCTACGAGCAGTACTTC. Translating it yields CASSLDRGAGYEQYF.

The V gene is TRBV29-1, the J gene TRBJ1-2, with D possibly being TRBD1 (5 bases). Germline loops: CDR1 SQVTM, CDR2 ANQGSEA. This CDR3 has 15 amino acids. V was cut by 4 bases and J by 7 bases, with 22 bases left in between. The CDR3 loop is CSVGGAGPLRSGYTF. CDR3 nucleotides: TGCAGCGTTGGAGGCGCAGGGCCCCTCCGGAGTGGCTACACCTTC.

The rearrangement links TRBV9 to TRBJ2-1; 7 bases agree with TRBD2. Germline trimming cut 4 bases from V and 8 bases from J; bases unmatched to any gene: 9. The CDR3 consists of 14 residues. From germline, CDR1 is SGDLS and CDR2 YYNGEE. The CDR3 loop reads CASSPRGGRDEQFF. The CDR3 DNA is TGTGCCAGCAGCCCCCGGGGAGGGAGAGATGAGCAGTTCTTC.

The chain joins TRBV27 to TRBJ1-1, with a tentative D call TRBD1 (5 bases). The V gene's germline CDR1 is MNHEY and CDR2 SMNVEV (reference sequence). The CDR3 sequence is 14 residues long. Between the trimmed V and J ends, which lost 4 bases and 1 base, there was a span of 10 bases. The CDR3, as DNA: TGTGCCAGCAGTTGGGGGGGGACGAACACTGAAGCTTTCTTT. Its translation: CASSWGGTNTEAFF.

The chain recombines TRBV4-3 with TRBJ2-1, with D perhaps matching TRBD2 (5 bases). The CDR3 spans 16 residues. V was cut by 2 bases and J by 4 bases, with 15 bases left in between. The V gene's germline CDR1 is LGHNA and CDR2 YSLEER. CDR3 DNA sequence: TGCGCCAGCAGCCAACGACCACCGACTAAATACAATGAGCAGTTCTTC. Translated: CASSQRPPTKYNEQFF.

The chain couples TRBV9 to TRBJ1-4; a possible D gene is TRBD1 (5 bases). CDR3 length equals 15 residues. V was pared by 2 bases and J by 0 bases, with 8 bases between. The germline V gene encodes CDR1 SGDLS and CDR2 YYNGEE. Here the CDR3 reads CASSVTGATNEKLFF. DNA of the CDR3: TGTGCCAGCAGCGTTACAGGTGCAACTAATGAAAAACTGTTTTTT.

Only a few counts were recorded for this clone. V and J are TRBV30 and TRBJ1-5; D is unresolved. Germline loops: CDR1 GTSNPN, CDR2 SVGIG (reference sequence). The CDR3 extends over 13 amino acids. Trimming removed 0 bases from V and 1 base from J, with 4 bases in between. DNA of the CDR3: TGTGCCTGGAGTGTATCCAGCAATCAGCCCCAGCATTTT. It translates to CAWSVSSNQPQHF.

The chain uses TRBV7-6 and TRBJ2-2; the D gene is possibly TRBD2 (7 bases). Germline V lookup: CDR1 SGHVS, CDR2 FNYEAQ. Between the trimmed V and J ends, which lost 7 bases and 10 bases, there was a span of 16 bases. The CDR3 consists of 13 residues. CDR3: CASTVRAGAELFF. DNA for the CDR3: TGTGCCAGCACCGTTAGGGCGGGGGCGGAGCTGTTTTTT.

The chain uses TRBV7-2 and TRBJ1-3; the D is unclear. The CDR3 totals 13 residues. The germline CDR1 and CDR2 sequences are SGHTA and FQGNSA. The V end lost 4 bases, the J end lost 4 bases, and 8 bases lay between the germline ends. CDR3 region: CASSSRPGNTIYF. CDR3 DNA: TGTGCCAGCAGCTCCAGGCCGGGAAACACCATATATTTT.

The CDR3 coding sequence is TGCGCCAGCAGCCAAGTCGGGGGGGGAGTGCAAGAAAAACTGTTTTTT. Its translation: CASSQVGGGVQEKLFF. This chain joins TRBV4-3 and TRBJ1-4, with a possible D match to TRBD1 (5 bases). With 1 base removed from V and 8 bases from J, the gap between germline ends came to 17 bases. There are 16 residues in the CDR3. CDR1 and CDR2 from the germline V gene are LGHNA and YSLEER.

The CDR3 protein is CASSPKVLSEQFF. CDR3 DNA: TGTGCCAGCTCCCCAAAGGTACTCTCCGAGCAGTTCTTC. This chain connects TRBV18 to TRBJ2-1; D not certain. CDR1 KGHSH and CDR2 LQKENI come from the germline V gene. Trimming removed 6 bases from V and 10 bases from J, with 16 bases in between. This CDR3 comprises 13 residues.

V gene TRBV11-3 combines with J gene TRBJ2-1; D gene ambiguous. V shed 4 bases and J shed 5 bases, with 12 bases lying between them. The CDR3 covers 14 residues. The germline gives CDR1 SGHNT, CDR2 YENEEA. CDR3: CASSYLGGHNEQFF. CDR3 sequence (DNA): TGTGCCAGCAGCTACCTTGGCGGCCACAATGAGCAGTTCTTC.

As to this clone: The sample has other DNA sequences that encode this CDR3 too. CDR3 loop: CASSLGARGTDTQYF. DNA for the CDR3: TGCGCCAGCAGCTTGGGGGCCAGGGGCACAGATACGCAGTATTTT. The chain joins TRBV5-1 to TRBJ2-3; possible D gene TRBD1, 5 bases. CDR1 and CDR2 (germline): SGHRS, YFSETQ. The CDR3 covers 15 residues. Trimming pared 0 bases from V and 1 base from J, leaving 9 bases between.

The V gene is TRBV7-9, the J gene TRBJ2-7, with 8 bases fitting TRBD1. This CDR3 spans 12 amino acids. CDR1 SEHNR and CDR2 FQNEAQ come from the germline V gene (reference sequence). Trimming cost V 3 bases and J 7 bases; bases outside gene matches: 2. The CDR3 spells CASSFRGREQYF. CDR3 coding DNA: TGTGCCAGCAGCTTCAGGGGGCGGGAGCAGTACTTC.

The gene calls are TRBV7-2 and TRBJ2-1, with D unresolved. Germline lookup yields CDR1 SGHTA and CDR2 FQGNSA. The ends were cut back, 4 bases at V and 7 bases at J, with 20 bases in the middle. This CDR3 contains 16 residues. CDR3 coding DNA: TGTGCCAGCAGCTCGAAGGTGGGTCCAGGATCAAATGAGCAGTTCTTC. It codes for CASSSKVGPGSNEQFF.

The rearrangement links TRBV11-2 to TRBJ1-1; no clear D. Trimming took 6 bases from V and 1 from J, leaving 6 bases between them. The CDR3 has 12 amino acids. The V gene's germline CDR1 is SGHAT and CDR2 FQNNGV. The CDR3 nucleotides read TGTGCCAGCAGTGTGCCGAACACTGAAGCTTTCTTT. This encodes CASSVPNTEAFF.